The rows below give T cell receptor beta chains drawn from one sample of a study of molecular identifiers for immune sequencing clone quantification. TCRdb called the PCR reads again in MiXCR, with one record for every CDR3 protein. The repertoire consists of over 600,000 distinct CDR3 sequences, with 15% to 20% occurring once and the leading ten covering 0.85%. Sequenced sample: naive CD8+ T cells from blood, with Jurkat cell RNA spiked in. The receptors derive from a human donor in good health. Some libraries in this study had Jurkat cell RNA spiked in. Each CDR3 is given with its conserved first and last residue. The size field is filled for only some rows; it gives once, few, many or a size class.

CDR3,V,size,length
CASSVSPTSYEQYF,TRBV19,many,14
CASRQSLAVTDTQYF,TRBV4-3,many,15
CASSRDRYHTGELFF,TRBV7-3,many,15
CASSTGTGADTQYF,TRBV9,few,14
CAWSVEWREGPADTQYF,TRBV30,many,17
CASSRPPYTSGGATGELFF,TRBV7-9,-,19
CASSQSRGGYSTDTQYF,TRBV4-3,few,17
CASSQSPWGGRGEQFF,TRBV4-3,many,16
CASSSPLTSGVTDTQYF,TRBV7-6,many,17
CASSPMQTSGDAGGLFF,TRBV27,-,17
CASSPPLYETQYF,TRBV9,-,13
CASSLSGPGTGEQFF,TRBV5-5,many,15
CASSPQGLASYSEQFF,TRBV4-3,-,16
CSVDREGTGELFF,TRBV29-1,many,13
CASSDAGLSYNEQFF,TRBV10-1,few,15
CASSLPSDMQYF,TRBV27,once,12
CASCLLRVAVGEETQYF,TRBV7-9,-,17
CASSLGTGTAKNIQYF,TRBV7-6,many,16
CASSLIARTDTQYF,TRBV7-2,many,14
CASSLVAGEGTQYF,TRBV28,many,14